The 17 T cell receptor beta chains listed next were all sequenced from one sample in a study of T-cell reconstitution after alpha-beta-depleted transplantation in children. The authors prepared the TCRbeta library with unique molecular identifiers. TCRdb re-called the PCR reads through MiXCR, storing one row per CDR3 protein. Counted here are approximately 520,000 distinct CDR3 sequences, roughly 11% occurring once; the ten biggest clones make up around 15%. Material: PBMCs, mostly from graft donor cells, obtained 180 days after TCRalphabeta/CD19-depleted stem cell transplant. The receptors were gathered from a female patient between 2 and 15 years old who had a stem cell transplant for aplastic anemia, so the T cells may come from the graft donor.

The chain has TRBV30 and TRBJ1-2, with D possibly being TRBD1 (5 bases). Germline CDR1 reads GTSNPN; CDR2 reads SVGIG (reference sequence). The CDR3 consists of 14 residues. V was pared by 2 bases and J by 7 bases, with 17 bases between. This CDR3 is CAWSTSGANSGYTF. CDR3 sequence (DNA): TGTGCCTGGAGTACCTCCGGGGCAAACAGTGGCTACACCTTC.

V gene TRBV27 combines with J gene TRBJ1-5; 9 bases align to TRBD1. The CDR3 sequence is 15 residues long. Germline V gene sequence: CDR1 MNHEY, CDR2 SMNVEV (reference sequence). V dropped 6 bases and J dropped 7; count of bases not matched to a gene: 10. The CDR3 bases are TGTGCCAGCAGACGCCGGGACAGGGAGGGACAGCCCCAGCATTTT. This sequence encodes CASRRRDREGQPQHF.

This clonotype was seen ten or more times. This sequence joins TRBV7-2 and TRBJ2-7, with TRBD2 matching 8 bases. Germline V lookup: CDR1 SGHTA, CDR2 FQGNSA. The CDR3 has 14 amino acids. The J segment lost 5 bases and the V segment lost 1 base, leaving 4 bases of the junction unmatched. The DNA of the CDR3 is TGTGCCAGCAGCTTAGGAGCGGGAGCGGACGAGCAGTACTTC. Translation: CASSLGAGADEQYF.

This clonotype has a handful of counts. V and J are TRBV12-3 or TRBV12-4 and TRBJ1-2; 8 positions agree with TRBD1. This CDR3 comprises 12 residues. The ends lost 6 bases at V and 10 bases at J; junction bases unmatched: 7. The DNA for the CDR3 is TGTGCCAGCAGGACGGGGGGACAGGTCTACACCTTC. Its translation: CASRTGGQVYTF.

This clonotype has a handful of counts. This chain links TRBV29-1 with TRBJ2-1, with 10 nucleotides matching TRBD2. This CDR3 is 16 amino acids long. Germline CDR1 SQVTM, CDR2 ANQGSEA. After removal of 6 bases from V and 0 bases from J, the junction contained 8 bases not matched to a gene. CDR3 DNA sequence: TGCAGCGTCGGCGGACTAGCGGTAAGCTCCTACAATGAGCAGTTCTTC. Its protein is CSVGGLAVSSYNEQFF.

CDR3 region: CASSQDCRDEQYV. The CDR3 coding sequence is TGCGCCAGCAGCCAAGATTGTCGGGACGAGCAGTACGTC. V gene TRBV4-3 combines with J gene TRBJ2-7; D is undetermined. Germline CDR1 and CDR2: LGHNA and YSLEER. The CDR3 runs to 13 residues. V was clipped by 0 bases and J by 5 bases, with 8 bases between them.

The table lists this clonotype with a few counts. The V call is TRBV21-1, the J call TRBJ1-1; TRBD1 is the table's D call and was not checked against the DNA. TRBV21-1 counts as a pseudogene. There are 15 residues in the CDR3. The CDR3 DNA reads as TGTGCCAGCAGCAAGAAGGGGGGTCCGGGCACTGAAGCTTTCTTT. Residues: CASSKKGGPGTEAFF.

This clonotype was detected a few times. The chain couples TRBV20-1 to TRBJ2-2; the D gene is possibly TRBD2 (6 bases). Germline assignment: CDR1 DFQATT and CDR2 SNEGSKA (reference sequence). The CDR3 covers 12 residues. Trimming removed 3 bases at V and 10 bases at J, with 12 bases between. The CDR3 protein is CSASRGEAELFF. CDR3 nucleotides: TGCAGTGCTAGCCGAGGGGAGGCGGAGCTGTTTTTT.

This clonotype was recorded a few times. V and J are TRBV5-1 and TRBJ2-7, with D perhaps TRBD1 (7 bases). The CDR3 totals 15 residues. The V end was cut by 4 bases, the J end by 2 bases, with 16 bases between. The germline V gene has CDR1 SGHRS and CDR2 YFSETQ. CDR3 region: CASSPGGTAPYEQYV. The CDR3 DNA reads as TGCGCCAGCAGCCCTGGGGGGACAGCCCCCTACGAGCAGTACGTC.

The rearrangement links TRBV7-9 to TRBJ2-1; 14 nucleotides line up with TRBD2. V trimming: 4 bases; J trimming: 5 bases; junction bases outside the gene matches: 1. The length of the CDR3 is 15 residues. Germline V lookup: CDR1 SEHNR, CDR2 FQNEAQ (reference sequence). CDR3 sequence (DNA): TGTGCCAGCAGCTGGACTAGCGGGAGGCACAATGAGCAGTTCTTC. This codes for CASSWTSGRHNEQFF.

As concerns this clonotype: The junction differs from germline at one of its ends, possibly a read error. The chain is built from TRBV19 and TRBJ2-1; D is perhaps TRBD2 (5 bases). In germline, CDR1 is LNHDA, CDR2 SQIVND (reference sequence). CDR3 length: 13 amino acids. The CDR3: CASSILGLAEKFF. CDR3 bases: TGTGCCAGTAGTATATTAGGACTCGCTGAGAAGTTCTTC.

The V call is TRBV7-2, the J call TRBJ1-5, with 9 positions matching TRBD1. The V gene end was trimmed by 3 bases and the J gene end by 4 bases; junction bases not matched to a gene: 7. CDR1 and CDR2 (germline): SGHTA, FQGNSA. This CDR3 is 16 amino acids long. The CDR3, as DNA: TGTGCCAGCAGCTTGATGACAGGGGGTCCAAATCAGCCCCAGCATTTT. Translating gives CASSLMTGGPNQPQHF.

This clonotype has a count of ten or more. The chain employs TRBV6-5 and TRBJ2-1; tentative D call: TRBD1 (6 bases). Between the trimmed V and J ends, which lost 6 bases and 1 base, there was a span of 13 bases. The CDR3 contains 15 residues. The V gene's germline CDR1 is MNHEY and CDR2 SVGAGI. The CDR3: CASSLQGRSYNEQFF. In DNA form, the CDR3 reads TGTGCCAGCAGCCTACAGGGTAGGTCCTACAATGAGCAGTTCTTC.

This clonotype was recorded once. A much larger clone differs by one base, so this may be a read error. The rearrangement links TRBV28 to TRBJ2-5; D call uncertain. V was shortened by 3 bases and J by 2 bases, with 10 bases between the two germline ends. Germline CDR1 reads MDHEN; CDR2 reads SYDVKM. The CDR3 spans 14 residues. CDR3 protein: CASSFSLCQETQYF. CDR3 nucleotides: TGTGCCAGCAGTTTCTCTCTCTGTCAAGAGACCCAGTACTTC.

The genes are TRBV27 and TRBJ1-1; D unresolved. From germline, CDR1 is MNHEY and CDR2 SMNVEV (reference sequence). The germline V and J ends were trimmed by 3 bases and 1 base, with 9 bases remaining between them. The CDR3 sequence is 14 residues long. The CDR3 region has the DNA TGTGCCAGCAGTTTCCGAACGGGGAACACTGAAGCTTTCTTT. Its translation is CASSFRTGNTEAFF.

The chain has TRBV5-1 and TRBJ2-1, with D maybe TRBD2 (6 bases). The CDR3 has 14 residues. The germline V gene has CDR1 SGHRS and CDR2 YFSETQ. Trimming took off 6 bases at V and 10 bases at J, with 20 bases between the two ends. CDR3 in amino acids: CASTLLEGPKEQFF. The DNA for the CDR3 is TGCGCCAGCACCCTTTTGGAGGGGCCCAAAGAGCAGTTCTTC.

The sample holds a few counts of this clonotype. V gene TRBV29-1 combines with J gene TRBJ2-3; TRBD2 matches 11 bases. J lost 5 bases, V lost 7 bases, and 5 bases had no gene match. The CDR3 length is 13 residues. Germline assignment: CDR1 SQVTM and CDR2 ANQGSEA. CDR3 sequence: CSGTSGRLDTQYF. The CDR3 DNA sequence: TGCAGCGGTACTAGCGGGAGATTAGATACGCAGTATTTT.